Listed below are T cell receptor beta chains from one sample, sequenced in a study of T cell responses to AZD1222 COVID-19 vaccine. Only in-frame clones appear in the TCRdb table, and some are missing; sequencing was by immunoSEQ multiplex PCR. The table shows about 150,000 clones, with about 90% occurring only once. Sample: peripheral blood, taken 28 days after the second dose of the MenACWY control vaccine. Every receptor here comes from an adult who received the MenACWY meningococcal vaccine as a control. Both conserved end residues are part of each CDR3.

v_gene	j_gene	CDR3aa
TRBV10-3	TRBJ1-2	CAISESKGPYYGYTF
TRBV9	TRBJ2-2	CASSVVDSGRINTGELFF
TRBV6-2/TRBV6-3	TRBJ2-6	CASSFPNTGVSGANVLTF
TRBV10-2	TRBJ2-1	CASSLAGGYNEQFF
TRBV7-7	TRBJ2-1	CASSPALVESNEQFF
TRBV7-8	TRBJ1-5	CASSLGQGIYQPQHF
TRBV29-1	TRBJ1-5	CSVGDTNQPQHF
TRBV28	TRBJ2-4	CASSLAGSSAKNIQYF
TRBV7-9	TRBJ2-7	CASSPSLMGQGSYEQYF
TRBV11-2	TRBJ1-1	CASSSRGMAHTEAFF
TRBV19	TRBJ2-3	CASSSTSLFVAQYF
TRBV30	TRBJ1-5	CAWSPDSNQPQHF
TRBV5-1	TRBJ2-5	CASSLMFQGERFKETQYF
TRBV6-2/TRBV6-3	TRBJ2-3	CASSYSGDTQYF
TRBV3-1/TRBV3-2	TRBJ1-2	CASSLGTDYGYTF
TRBV5-1	TRBJ1-6	CASSKGGSYNSPLHF
TRBV18	TRBJ1-4	CASSLQGVGEKLFF
TRBV19	TRBJ2-1	CASSTRLAGAKLGNEQFF
TRBV12-3/TRBV12-4	TRBJ1-2	CASSFLRGDGYTF
TRBV5-6	TRBJ2-2	CASSPRAPNTGELFF
TRBV7-9	TRBJ2-5	CASSLWSVEDQYF
TRBV29-1	TRBJ2-7	CSVATGTSGTSYEQYF
TRBV7-9	TRBJ1-3	CASSLSGNTIYF
TRBV5-1	TRBJ1-1	CASSTFSLNTEAFF
TRBV5-4	TRBJ2-1	CASSLDPTSYNEQFF
TRBV7-2	TRBJ2-7	CASSLSLAGGAEQYF
TRBV7-8	TRBJ2-5	CASSPVGGIRETQYF
TRBV5-1	TRBJ1-2	CASSLVGTGDSYGYTF
TRBV12-3/TRBV12-4	TRBJ2-7	CASSLQGAGEQYF
TRBV29-1	TRBJ2-1	CSVEDRGLHEQFF
TRBV7-6	TRBJ2-7	CASSPEVRSYEQYF
TRBV19	TRBJ1-1	CASTTGRGTEAFF